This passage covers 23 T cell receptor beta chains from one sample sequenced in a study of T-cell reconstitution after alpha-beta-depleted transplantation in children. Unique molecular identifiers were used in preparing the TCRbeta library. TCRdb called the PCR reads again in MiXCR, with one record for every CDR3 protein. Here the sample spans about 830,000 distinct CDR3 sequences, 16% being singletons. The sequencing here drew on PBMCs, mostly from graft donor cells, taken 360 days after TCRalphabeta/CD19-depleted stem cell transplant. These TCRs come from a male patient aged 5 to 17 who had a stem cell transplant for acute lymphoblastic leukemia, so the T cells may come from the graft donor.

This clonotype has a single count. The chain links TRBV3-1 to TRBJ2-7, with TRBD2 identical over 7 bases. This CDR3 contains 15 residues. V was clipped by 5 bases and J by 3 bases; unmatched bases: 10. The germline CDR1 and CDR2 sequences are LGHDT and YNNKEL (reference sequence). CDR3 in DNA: TGTGCCAGCAGCTTTACTAGCGACCCGTTCTACGAGCAGTACTTC. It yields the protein CASSFTSDPFYEQYF.

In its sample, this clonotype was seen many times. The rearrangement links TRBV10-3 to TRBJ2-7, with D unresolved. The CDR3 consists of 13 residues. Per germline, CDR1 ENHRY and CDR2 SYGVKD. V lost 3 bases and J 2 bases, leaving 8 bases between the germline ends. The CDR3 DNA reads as TGTGCCATCAGTGATGGGCTGGCCTACGAGCAGTACTTC. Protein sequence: CAISDGLAYEQYF.

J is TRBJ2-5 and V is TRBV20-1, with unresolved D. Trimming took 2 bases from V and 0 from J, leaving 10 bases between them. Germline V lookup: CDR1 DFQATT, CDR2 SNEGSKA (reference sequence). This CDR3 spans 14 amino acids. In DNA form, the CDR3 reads TGCAGTGCTAGATCCAGCCCGTACCAAGAGACCCAGTACTTC. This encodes CSARSSPYQETQYF.

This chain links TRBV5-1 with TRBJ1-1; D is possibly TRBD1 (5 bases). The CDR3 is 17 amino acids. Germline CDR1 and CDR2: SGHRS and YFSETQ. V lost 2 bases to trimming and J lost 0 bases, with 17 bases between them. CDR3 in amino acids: CASSLPVGGLMNTEAFF. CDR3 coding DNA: TGCGCCAGCAGCTTACCTGTGGGGGGTCTCATGAACACTGAAGCTTTCTTT.

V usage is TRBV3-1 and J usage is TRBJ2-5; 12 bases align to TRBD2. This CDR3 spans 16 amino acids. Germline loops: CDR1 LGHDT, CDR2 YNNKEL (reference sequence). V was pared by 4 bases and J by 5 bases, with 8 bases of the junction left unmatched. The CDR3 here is CASSPYPGLAGETQYF. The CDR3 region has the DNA TGTGCCAGCAGCCCCTACCCAGGACTAGCGGGGGAGACCCAGTACTTC.

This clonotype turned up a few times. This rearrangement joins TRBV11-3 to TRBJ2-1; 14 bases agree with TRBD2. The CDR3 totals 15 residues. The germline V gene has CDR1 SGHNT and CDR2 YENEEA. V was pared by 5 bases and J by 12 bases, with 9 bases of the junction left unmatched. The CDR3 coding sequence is TGTGCCAGCAGCCCTACGGGACTAGCGGGAGTTGGGCAGTTCTTC. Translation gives CASSPTGLAGVGQFF.

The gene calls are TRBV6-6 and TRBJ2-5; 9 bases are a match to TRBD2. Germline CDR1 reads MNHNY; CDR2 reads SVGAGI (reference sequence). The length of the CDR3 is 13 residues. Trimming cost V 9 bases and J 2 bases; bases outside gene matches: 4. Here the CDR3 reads CASLAGVQETQYF. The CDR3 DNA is TGTGCCAGTTTAGCGGGAGTTCAAGAGACCCAGTACTTC.

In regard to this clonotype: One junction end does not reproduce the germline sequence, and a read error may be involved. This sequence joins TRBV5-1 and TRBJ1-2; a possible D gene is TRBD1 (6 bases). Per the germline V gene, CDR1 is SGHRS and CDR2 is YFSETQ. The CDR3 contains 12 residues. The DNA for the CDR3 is TGCGCCAGCAGCTTGGACAGGGTCAACCCGATCTTC. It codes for CASSLDRVNPIF.

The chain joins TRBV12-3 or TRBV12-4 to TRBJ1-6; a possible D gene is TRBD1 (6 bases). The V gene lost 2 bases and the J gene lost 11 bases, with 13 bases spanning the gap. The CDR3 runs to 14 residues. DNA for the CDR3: TGTGCCAGCAGTTTATGGGGGGCCGCGGCACCCCTCCACTTT. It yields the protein CASSLWGAAAPLHF.

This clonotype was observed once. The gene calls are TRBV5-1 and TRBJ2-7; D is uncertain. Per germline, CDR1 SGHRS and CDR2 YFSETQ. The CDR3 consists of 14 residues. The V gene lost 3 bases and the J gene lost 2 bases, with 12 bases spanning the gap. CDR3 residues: CASSYEPAPYEQYF. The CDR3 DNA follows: TGCGCCAGCAGCTATGAGCCGGCCCCCTACGAGCAGTACTTC.

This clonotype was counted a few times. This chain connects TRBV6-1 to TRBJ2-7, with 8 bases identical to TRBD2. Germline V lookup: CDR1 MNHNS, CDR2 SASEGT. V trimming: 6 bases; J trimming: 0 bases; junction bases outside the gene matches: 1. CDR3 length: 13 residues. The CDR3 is CASRSGSSYEQYF. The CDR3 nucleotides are TGTGCCAGCAGGAGCGGGAGCTCCTACGAGCAGTACTTC.

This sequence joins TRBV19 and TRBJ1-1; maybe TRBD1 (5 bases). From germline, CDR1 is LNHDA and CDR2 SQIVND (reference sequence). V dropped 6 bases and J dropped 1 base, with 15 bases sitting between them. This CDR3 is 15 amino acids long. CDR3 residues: CASSGPTGPNTEAFF. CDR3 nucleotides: TGTGCCAGTAGCGGGCCCACAGGACCGAACACTGAAGCTTTCTTT.

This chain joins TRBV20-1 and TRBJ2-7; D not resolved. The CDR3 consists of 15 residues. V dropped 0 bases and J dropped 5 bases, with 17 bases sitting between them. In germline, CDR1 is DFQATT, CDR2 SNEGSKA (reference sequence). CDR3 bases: TGCAGTGCTAGAGATATTAGGGCCGGTCGTAACGAGCAGTACTTC. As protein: CSARDIRAGRNEQYF.

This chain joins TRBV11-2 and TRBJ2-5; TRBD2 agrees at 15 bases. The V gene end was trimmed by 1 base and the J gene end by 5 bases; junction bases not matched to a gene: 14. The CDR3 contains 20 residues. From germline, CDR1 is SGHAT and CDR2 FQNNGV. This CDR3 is CASSLGWTSGRALLGETQYF. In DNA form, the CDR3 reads TGTGCCAGCAGCTTAGGGTGGACTAGCGGGAGGGCCCTACTCGGGGAGACCCAGTACTTC.

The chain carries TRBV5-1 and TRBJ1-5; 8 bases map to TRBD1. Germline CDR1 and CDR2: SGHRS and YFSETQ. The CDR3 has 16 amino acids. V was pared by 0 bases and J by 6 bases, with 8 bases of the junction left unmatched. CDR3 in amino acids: CASSLGAGGAGQPQHF. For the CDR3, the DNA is TGCGCCAGCAGCTTGGGGGCAGGGGGCGCAGGTCAGCCCCAGCATTTT.

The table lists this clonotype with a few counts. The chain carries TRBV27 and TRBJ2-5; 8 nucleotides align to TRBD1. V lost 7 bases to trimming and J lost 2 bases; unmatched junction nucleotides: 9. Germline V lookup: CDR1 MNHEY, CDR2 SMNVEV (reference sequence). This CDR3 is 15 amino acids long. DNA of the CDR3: TGTGCCAGCACCCTTACAGGGGGTGTACAAGAGACCCAGTACTTC. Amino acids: CASTLTGGVQETQYF.

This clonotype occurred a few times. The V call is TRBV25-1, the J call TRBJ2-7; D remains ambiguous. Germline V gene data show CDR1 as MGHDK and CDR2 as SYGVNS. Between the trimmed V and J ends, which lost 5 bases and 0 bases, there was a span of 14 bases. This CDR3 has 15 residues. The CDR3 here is CASSTGRRSSYEQYF. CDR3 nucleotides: TGTGCCAGCAGTACCGGACGGCGGAGCTCCTACGAGCAGTACTTC.

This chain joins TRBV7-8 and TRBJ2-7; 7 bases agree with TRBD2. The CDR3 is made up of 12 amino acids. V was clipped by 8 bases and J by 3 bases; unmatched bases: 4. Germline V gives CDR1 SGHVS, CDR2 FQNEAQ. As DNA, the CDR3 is TGTGCCAGCTGGGGGGGAAACTACGAGCAGTACTTC. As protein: CASWGGNYEQYF.

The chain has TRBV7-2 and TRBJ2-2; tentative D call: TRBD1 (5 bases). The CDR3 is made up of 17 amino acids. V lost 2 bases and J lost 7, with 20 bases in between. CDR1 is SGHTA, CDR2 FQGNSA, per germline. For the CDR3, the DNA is TGTGCCAGCAGCTTACCACGCAGGGTGAAAGTTGGCGGGGAGCTGTTTTTT. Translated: CASSLPRRVKVGGELFF.

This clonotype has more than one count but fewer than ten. The CDR3 bases are TGCAGCGTCGACCCCAATGGCGTTGGTTCCTACAATGAGCAGTTCTTC. Its protein is CSVDPNGVGSYNEQFF. This chain joins TRBV29-1 and TRBJ2-1; D is uncertain. Per germline, CDR1 SQVTM and CDR2 ANQGSEA. V lost 6 bases to trimming and J lost 1 base, with 19 bases between them. This CDR3 is 16 amino acids long.

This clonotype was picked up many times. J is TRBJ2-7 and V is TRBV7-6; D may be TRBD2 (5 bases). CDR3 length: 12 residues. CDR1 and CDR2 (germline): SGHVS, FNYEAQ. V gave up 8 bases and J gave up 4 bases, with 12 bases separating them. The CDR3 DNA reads TGTGCCAGCGGCGGGCAGTCTTACGAGCAGTACTTC. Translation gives CASGGQSYEQYF.

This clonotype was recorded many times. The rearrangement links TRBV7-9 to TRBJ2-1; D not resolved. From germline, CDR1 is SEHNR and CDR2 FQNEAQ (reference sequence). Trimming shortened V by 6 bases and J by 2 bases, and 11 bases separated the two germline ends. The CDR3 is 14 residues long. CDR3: CASSLAVAYNEQFF. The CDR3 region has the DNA TGTGCCAGCAGTCTCGCCGTTGCCTACAATGAGCAGTTCTTC.

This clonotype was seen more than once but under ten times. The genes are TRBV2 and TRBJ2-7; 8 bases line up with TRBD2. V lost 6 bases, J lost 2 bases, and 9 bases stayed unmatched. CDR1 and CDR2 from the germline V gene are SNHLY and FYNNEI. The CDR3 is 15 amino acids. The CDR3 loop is CASRVSGAATYEQYF. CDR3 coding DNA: TGTGCCAGCAGGGTTAGCGGGGCAGCCACCTACGAGCAGTACTTC.